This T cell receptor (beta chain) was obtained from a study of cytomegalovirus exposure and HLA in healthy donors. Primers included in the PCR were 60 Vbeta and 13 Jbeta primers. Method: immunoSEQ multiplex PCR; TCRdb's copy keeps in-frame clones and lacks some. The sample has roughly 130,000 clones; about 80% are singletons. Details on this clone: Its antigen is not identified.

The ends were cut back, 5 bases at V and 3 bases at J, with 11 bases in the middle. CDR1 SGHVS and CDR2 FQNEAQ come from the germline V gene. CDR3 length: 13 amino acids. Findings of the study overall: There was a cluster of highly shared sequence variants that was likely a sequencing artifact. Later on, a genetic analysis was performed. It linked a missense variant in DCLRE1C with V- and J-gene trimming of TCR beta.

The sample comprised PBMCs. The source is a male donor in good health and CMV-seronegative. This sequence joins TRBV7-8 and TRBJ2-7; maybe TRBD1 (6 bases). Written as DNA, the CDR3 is TGTGCCAGCAGCGATGGACAGATCTACGAGCAGTACTTC. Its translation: CASSDGQIYEQYF.